Listed below are T cell receptor beta chains from one sample, sequenced in a study of regulatory T cells in long-lasting Graves disease. TCRdb reprocessed the multiplex PCR reads with MiXCR, giving one entry per CDR3 protein. The sample records hundreds of thousands of distinct CDR3 sequences, 15% to 20% being singletons. These sequences were also reported in another study, on T cells in Graves' hyperthyroidism and ophthalmopathy.

Specimen: peripheral blood mononuclear cells (PBMCs), collected at new diagnosis, from a patient treated with antithyroid drugs. These receptors all stem from a woman between 25 and 40 years old with Graves disease. CDR3s include the opening cysteine and the closing phenylalanine or tryptophan. D genes are given only for firm matches. The listing skips clone size in some rows; elsewhere it reads once, few, many or a size class.

>-|TRBV20-1|many|TRBJ2-5
TGCAGTGCAGAGCCTCCGGACAGAGCGAATACCCAGTACTTC
CSAEPPDRANTQYF
>TRBD2|TRBV7-9|many|TRBJ2-3
TGTGCCAGCAGCTTACGCCTCGGGACTAGCGGATCCACAGATACGCAGTATTTT
CASSLRLGTSGSTDTQYF
>TRBD2|TRBV4-2|few|TRBJ2-7
TGTGCCAGCAGCCCCGAACTAGCGGGTGGCTCCTACGAGCAGTACTTC
CASSPELAGGSYEQYF
>TRBD1|TRBV29-1|few|TRBJ2-5
TGCAGCGTTGAAGCTTCCGGGACAGGGTTATGGGAGACCCAGTACTTC
CSVEASGTGLWETQYF
>-|TRBV20-1|many|TRBJ2-1
TGCAGTGCTAGAGACCCTCGACTTTTGCAGTTCTTC
CSARDPRLLQFF
>TRBD2|TRBV9|-|TRBJ2-7
TGTGCCAGCAGCGCCCGGGGGGGAGGAGCCTACGAGCAGTACTTC
CASSARGGGAYEQYF
>-|TRBV2|many|TRBJ2-5
TGTGCCAGCAGTCAAGAAGGCGGTCCAGAGACCCAGTACTTC
CASSQEGGPETQYF
>-|TRBV30|few|TRBJ1-1
TGTGCCTGGACATGGGGGGGGACTGAAGCTTTCTTT
CAWTWGGTEAFF
>-|TRBV28|many|TRBJ1-5
TGTGCCAGCGCCGAAACCACGGATATAATTAGCAATCAGCCCCAGCATTTT
CASAETTDIISNQPQHF
>TRBD2|TRBV11-2|many|TRBJ2-7
TGTGCCAGCAGCTTAGGCCTAGCGGAGGGGTACGAGCAGTACTTC
CASSLGLAEGYEQYF
>-|TRBV20-1|few|TRBJ2-3
TGCAGTATCATTCACCTCATCGGCACAGATACGCAGTATTTT
CSIIHLIGTDTQYF
>-|TRBV24-1|-|TRBJ2-3
TGTGCCACCAGTGAAAAGGTCGGGTACGCCGATACGCAGTATTTT
CATSEKVGYADTQYF
>TRBD2|TRBV7-7|-|TRBJ2-1
TGTGCTAGCAGCAAGGGACTAGCAGGGAGCGATGAGCAGTTCTTC
CASSKGLAGSDEQFF
>TRBD1|TRBV20-1|-|TRBJ1-2
TGCAGTGCTCGAGATTGGGGACAGGGTATTTTCTATGGCTACACCTTC
CSARDWGQGIFYGYTF
>-|TRBV27|many|TRBJ1-5
TGTGCCAGCAGTCAAGTTAGCAATCAGCCCCAGCATTTT
CASSQVSNQPQHF
>-|TRBV3-1|many|TRBJ1-5
TGTGCCAGCAGCCTCTACGAGGGGACCCAGCATTTT
CASSLYEGTQHF
>-|TRBV28|many|TRBJ1-2
TGTGCCAGCAGTTTTAACCCCTATGGCTACACCTTC
CASSFNPYGYTF
>TRBD1|TRBV3-1|many|TRBJ1-1
TGTGCCAGCAGTCAGGGACAGCGCACTGAAGCTTTCTTT
CASSQGQRTEAFF
>TRBD1|TRBV7-9|few|TRBJ2-6
TGTGCCAGCATCTCTCGGACAGGGTACTCTGGGGCCAACGTCCTGACTTTC
CASISRTGYSGANVLTF
>-|TRBV20-1|few|TRBJ2-1
TGCAGTGCCTACCTACAGGGAAGAGGTGAGCAGTTCTTC
CSAYLQGRGEQFF
>-|TRBV11-2|-|TRBJ2-7
TGTGCCAACAGCTCGGACGGAAGCAGGACCAAGGACTACGAGCAGTACTTC
CANSSDGSRTKDYEQYF
>TRBD1|TRBV18|few|TRBJ1-1
TGTGCCAGCTCACCCATCATCGGACAGGGGAGAGGTTTGAACACTGAAGCTTTCTTT
CASSPIIGQGRGLNTEAFF
>-|TRBV3-1|-|TRBJ1-3
TGTGCCAGCAGCCAAGAGCGGGTCTCTGGAAACACCATATATTTT
CASSQERVSGNTIYF
>-|TRBV20-1|few|TRBJ1-3
TGCAGTGCTAGTAGGGGGGCCCAATCTGGAAACACCATATATTTT
CSASRGAQSGNTIYF
>TRBD1|TRBV28|many|TRBJ2-7
TGTGCCAGCCGGGACAGGGGCTACGAGCAGTACTTC
CASRDRGYEQYF
>-|TRBV12-5|few|TRBJ1-1
TGTGCTTGCCAATCCCGGGGGACCACTGAAGCTTTCTTT
CACQSRGTTEAFF
>TRBD1|TRBV11-1|-|TRBJ1-1
TGTGCCAGCAGCCCCCCGGACAGGGTGAACACTGAAGCTTTCTTT
CASSPPDRVNTEAFF
>TRBD1|TRBV15|-|TRBJ2-5
TGTGCCACCAGCAGACCCTCAGGGGGCGAGGGGACCCAGTACTTC
CATSRPSGGEGTQYF
>TRBD1|TRBV6-5|many|TRBJ1-3
TGTGCCAGCAGTTACGGGGACAGGATAGGAAACACCATATATTTT
CASSYGDRIGNTIYF
>-|TRBV28|many|TRBJ2-5
TGTGCCAGCAGGACGGAGGACACCCAAGAGACCCAGTACTTC
CASRTEDTQETQYF
>TRBD2|TRBV7-2|many|TRBJ2-3
TGTGCCAGCAGCCGCCAGGCGGGAGTGGGCACAGATACGCAGTATTTT
CASSRQAGVGTDTQYF